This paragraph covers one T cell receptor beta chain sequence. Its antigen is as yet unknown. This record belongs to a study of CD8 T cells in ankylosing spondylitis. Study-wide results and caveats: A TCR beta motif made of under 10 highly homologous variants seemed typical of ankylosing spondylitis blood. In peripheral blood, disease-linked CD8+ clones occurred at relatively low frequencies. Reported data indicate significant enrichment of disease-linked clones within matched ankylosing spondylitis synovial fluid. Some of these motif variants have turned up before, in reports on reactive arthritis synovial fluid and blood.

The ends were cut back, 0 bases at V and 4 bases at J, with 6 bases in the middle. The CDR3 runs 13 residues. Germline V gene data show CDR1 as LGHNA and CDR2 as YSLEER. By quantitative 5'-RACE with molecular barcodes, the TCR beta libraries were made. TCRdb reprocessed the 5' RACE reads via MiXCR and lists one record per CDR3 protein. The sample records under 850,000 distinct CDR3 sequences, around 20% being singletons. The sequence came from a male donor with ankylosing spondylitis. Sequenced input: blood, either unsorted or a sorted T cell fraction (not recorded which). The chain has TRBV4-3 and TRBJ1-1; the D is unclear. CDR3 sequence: CASSQDLVTEAFF. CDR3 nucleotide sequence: TGCGCCAGCAGCCAAGATCTGGTCACTGAAGCTTTCTTT.